This T cell receptor (beta chain) was observed in a study of blood T cell repertoires in COVID-19. About the study: In each case, the material was cDNA or gDNA derived from T cells, B-cell-depleted T cells, or PBMCs.

Losses at the gene ends were 5 bases for V and 4 bases for J; bases not matched to a gene: 10. The CDR3 totals 16 residues. The germline gives CDR1 MDHEN, CDR2 SYDVKM. In the original workflow: Amplification of reference gene primers was used by the study to estimate nucleated cell counts. TCRdb's table, derived via immunoSEQ multiplex PCR, lists solely in-frame clones and lacks some. V and J calls and clone size come straight from that table; D and trimming were deduced from the DNA. Of under 150,000 clones in the sample, around 81% are singletons; the top ten hold 4%. This clone was counted between two and nine times.

The clonotype comes from a woman aged 55 to 70 with acute or convalescent COVID-19. The V call is TRBV28, the J call TRBJ1-5; 8 nucleotides align to TRBD1. Sequencing was carried out using peripheral blood. In DNA form, the CDR3 reads TGTGCCAGCAGTCCCCTCGTACAGGGGGTAAATCAGCCCCAGCATTTT. Protein product: CASSPLVQGVNQPQHF.